Listed below are T cell receptor beta chains from one sample, sequenced in a study of early T cells in non-severe SARS-CoV-2 infection. TCRdb reprocessed the 5' RACE reads via MiXCR and lists one record per CDR3 protein. Of more than 55,000 distinct CDR3 sequences listed, 13% are singletons. Sequencing input: whole blood. The receptors derive from an adult who was a healthcare worker with PCR-confirmed SARS-CoV-2 infection or an uninfected control (not recorded which). Each CDR3 is given with its conserved first and last residue. A D gene is named only where the DNA matches it firmly. Size is omitted from some rows. Given values are once, few, many or a class for expanded clones.

abundance,j_gene,v_gene,d_gene,CDR3aa,CDR3nt
many,TRBJ2-2,TRBV5-4,TRBD1,CASSSLTGGKYTGELFF,TGTGCCAGCAGCTCCCTGACAGGGGGAAAGTACACCGGGGAGCTGTTTTTT
many,TRBJ2-5,TRBV6-2/TRBV6-3,TRBD1,CASRAGTVETQYF,TGTGCCAGCAGGGCCGGGACAGTTGAGACCCAGTACTTC
many,TRBJ2-1,TRBV7-2,NA,CASSERAYNEQFF,TGTGCCAGCAGCGAACGGGCATACAATGAGCAGTTCTTC
many,TRBJ1-5,TRBV12-5,NA,CASGLVRGTNQPQHF,TGTGCTAGTGGTTTGGTACGCGGCACCAATCAGCCCCAGCATTTT
many,TRBJ1-2,TRBV29-1,TRBD1,CSVVDRGSYGYTF,TGCAGCGTCGTCGACAGGGGAAGCTATGGCTACACCTTC
NA,TRBJ2-7,TRBV19,NA,CASSPDRTGIDEQYF,TGTGCCAGTAGTCCAGACAGGACGGGGATCGACGAGCAGTACTTC
NA,TRBJ2-2,TRBV4-2,NA,CASRLVGVPGELFF,TGTGCCAGCAGACTCGTAGGGGTCCCCGGGGAGCTGTTTTTT
few,TRBJ2-7,TRBV19,TRBD2,CASSILSGGAYEQYF,TGTGCCAGTAGTATACTTAGCGGGGGGGCCTACGAGCAGTACTTC
few,TRBJ2-7,TRBV19,TRBD1,CASSIGGQWPYEQYF,TGTGCCAGTAGTATAGGGGGACAGTGGCCCTACGAGCAGTACTTC
few,TRBJ2-3,TRBV20-1,TRBD2,CSARAPITSGGSDTQYF,TGCAGTGCTAGGGCCCCGATCACTAGCGGGGGGTCAGATACGCAGTATTTT
many,TRBJ2-7,TRBV29-1,NA,CSVEGGSGVYEQYF,TGCAGCGTTGAGGGGGGCTCCGGGGTCTACGAGCAGTACTTC
many,TRBJ2-3,TRBV10-1,TRBD1,CASSEDRGTDTQYF,TGCGCCAGCAGTGAGGACAGGGGTACAGATACGCAGTATTTT
NA,TRBJ2-5,TRBV28,TRBD1,CASSLWGQGARKTQYF,TGTGCCAGCAGTTTATGGGGACAGGGGGCAAGGAAGACCCAGTACTTC
NA,TRBJ2-1,TRBV29-1,TRBD2,CSVELQGASGGAPFF,TGCAGCGTTGAACTTCAGGGGGCTAGCGGGGGGGCGCCGTTCTTC
many,TRBJ2-5,TRBV7-9,NA,CASSLAGGQETQYF,TGTGCCAGCAGCTTAGCAGGCGGCCAAGAGACCCAGTACTTC
many,TRBJ1-1,TRBV2,NA,CANKMNTEAFF,TGTGCCAACAAGATGAACACTGAAGCTTTCTTT
many,TRBJ2-6,TRBV7-8,NA,CASSFGTSPNVLTF,TGTGCCAGCAGCTTTGGGACATCTCCCAACGTCCTGACTTTC
many,TRBJ2-5,TRBV7-9,TRBD2,CASSFPPRLAGGETQYF,TGTGCCAGCAGCTTCCCCCCGAGACTAGCGGGGGGAGAGACCCAGTACTTC
NA,TRBJ2-7,TRBV7-2,NA,CASSLGLLGSSYEQYF,TGTGCCAGCAGCTTAGGGCTACTTGGAAGCTCCTACGAGCAGTACTTC
NA,TRBJ2-3,TRBV27,NA,CASRVGSPTDTQYF,TGTGCCAGCCGGGTTGGCAGTCCCACAGATACGCAGTATTTT
NA,TRBJ2-1,TRBV29-1,TRBD2,CSVEEDWRGASVFF,TGCAGCGTTGAAGAGGATTGGCGGGGGGCCTCGGTTTTCTTC
NA,TRBJ2-7,TRBV3-1,NA,CASSQDLGAVGYEQYF,TGTGCCAGCAGCCAAGATCTGGGGGCAGTGGGTTACGAGCAGTACTTC
NA,TRBJ1-2,TRBV10-3,NA,CAISAVRGQEGYTF,TGTGCCATCAGTGCCGTCCGGGGCCAAGAGGGCTACACCTTC
many,TRBJ1-5,TRBV29-1,TRBD1,CSVVAGGDQPQHF,TGCAGCGTTGTGGCAGGGGGGGATCAGCCCCAGCATTTT
many,TRBJ2-3,TRBV4-2,TRBD2,CASSHVTKRDLTDTQYF,TGTGCCAGCAGCCACGTAACGAAGCGGGACCTCACAGATACGCAGTATTTT
many,TRBJ2-3,TRBV19,NA,CASSAPSYYGGRTDTQYF,TGTGCCAGTAGTGCCCCCTCCTACTATGGGGGGCGCACAGATACGCAGTATTTT
many,TRBJ1-5,TRBV9,NA,CASRPRRQPQHF,TGTGCCAGCAGGCCCCGGCGTCAGCCCCAGCATTTT
NA,TRBJ2-3,TRBV19,NA,CASDGGPPDTQYF,TGTGCCAGCGACGGGGGACCCCCAGATACGCAGTATTTT
many,TRBJ1-5,TRBV7-6,TRBD1,CASSSSGTANNQPQHF,TGTGCCAGCAGCTCCTCCGGGACAGCAAACAATCAGCCCCAGCATTTT
few,TRBJ2-7,TRBV19,TRBD1,CASTVTANRGIEQYF,TGTGCCAGTACGGTGACTGCGAACAGGGGGATCGAGCAGTACTTC
NA,TRBJ2-3,TRBV12-3/TRBV12-4,TRBD2,CASSLSGGGTDTQYF,TGTGCCAGCAGTTTATCCGGCGGGGGAACAGATACGCAGTATTTT